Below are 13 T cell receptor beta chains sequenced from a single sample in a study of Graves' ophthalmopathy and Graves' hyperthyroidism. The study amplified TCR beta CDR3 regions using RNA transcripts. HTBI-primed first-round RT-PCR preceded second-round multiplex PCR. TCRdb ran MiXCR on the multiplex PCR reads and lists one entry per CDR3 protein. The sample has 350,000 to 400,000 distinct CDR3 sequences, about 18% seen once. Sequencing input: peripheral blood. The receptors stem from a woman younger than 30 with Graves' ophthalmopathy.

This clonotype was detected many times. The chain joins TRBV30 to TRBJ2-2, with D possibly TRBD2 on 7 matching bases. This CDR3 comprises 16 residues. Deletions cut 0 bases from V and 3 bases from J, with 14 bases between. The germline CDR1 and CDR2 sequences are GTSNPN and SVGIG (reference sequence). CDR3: CAWSVVGGLDTGELFF. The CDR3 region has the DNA TGTGCCTGGAGTGTCGTCGGGGGGCTCGACACCGGGGAGCTGTTTTTT.

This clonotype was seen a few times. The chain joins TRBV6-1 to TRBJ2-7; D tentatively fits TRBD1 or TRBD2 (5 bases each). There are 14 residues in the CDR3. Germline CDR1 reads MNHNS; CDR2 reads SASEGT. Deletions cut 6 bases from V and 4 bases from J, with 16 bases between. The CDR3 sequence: CASRIRDGGYEQYF. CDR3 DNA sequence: TGTGCCAGCAGGATCCGGGACGGAGGTTACGAGCAGTACTTC.

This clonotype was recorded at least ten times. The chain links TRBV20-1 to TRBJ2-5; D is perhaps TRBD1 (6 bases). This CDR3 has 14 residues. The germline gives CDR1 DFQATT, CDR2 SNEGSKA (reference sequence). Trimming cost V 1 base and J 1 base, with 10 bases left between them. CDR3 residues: CSARGGTFQETQYF. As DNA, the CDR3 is TGCAGTGCTAGAGGGGGGACATTCCAAGAGACCCAGTACTTC.

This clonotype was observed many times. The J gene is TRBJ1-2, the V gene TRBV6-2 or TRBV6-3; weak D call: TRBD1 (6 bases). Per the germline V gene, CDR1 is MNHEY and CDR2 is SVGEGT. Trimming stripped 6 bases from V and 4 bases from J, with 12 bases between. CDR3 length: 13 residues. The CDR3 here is CASRRQDIYGYTF. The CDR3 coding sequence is TGTGCCAGCAGAAGACAGGACATCTATGGCTACACCTTC.

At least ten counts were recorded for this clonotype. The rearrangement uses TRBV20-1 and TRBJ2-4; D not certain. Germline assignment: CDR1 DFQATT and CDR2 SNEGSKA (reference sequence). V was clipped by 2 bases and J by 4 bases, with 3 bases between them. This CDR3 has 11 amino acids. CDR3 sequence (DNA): TGCAGTGCTAGACCAAAAAACATTCAGTACTTC. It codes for CSARPKNIQYF.

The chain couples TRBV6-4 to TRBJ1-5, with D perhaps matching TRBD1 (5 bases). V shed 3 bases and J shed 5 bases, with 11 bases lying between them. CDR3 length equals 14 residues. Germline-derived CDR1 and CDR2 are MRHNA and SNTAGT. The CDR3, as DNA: TGTGCCAGCAGTGAGGAAGGGGAACATCAGCCCCAGCATTTT. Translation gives CASSEEGEHQPQHF.

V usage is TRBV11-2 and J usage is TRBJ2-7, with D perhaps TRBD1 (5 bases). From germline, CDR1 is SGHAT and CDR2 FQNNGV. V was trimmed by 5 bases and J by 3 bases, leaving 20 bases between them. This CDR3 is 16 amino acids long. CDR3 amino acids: CASSPGWGTRFYEQYF. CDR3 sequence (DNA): TGTGCCAGCAGCCCCGGTTGGGGCACCCGCTTCTACGAGCAGTACTTC. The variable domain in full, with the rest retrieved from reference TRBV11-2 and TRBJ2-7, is EAGVAQSPRYKIIEKRQSVAFWCNPISGHATLYWYQQILGQGPKLLIQFQNNGVVDDSQLPKDRFSAERLKGVDSTLKIQPAKLEDSAVYLCASSPGWGTRFYEQYFGPGTRLTVT.

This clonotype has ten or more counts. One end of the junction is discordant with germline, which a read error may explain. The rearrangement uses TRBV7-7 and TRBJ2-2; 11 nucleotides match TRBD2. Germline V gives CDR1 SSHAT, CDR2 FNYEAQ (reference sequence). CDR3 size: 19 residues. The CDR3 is CASSLTGAPLAGGVGELFF. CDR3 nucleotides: TGTGCTAGCAGCTTGACAGGGGCTCCCCTAGCGGGGGGCGTCGGGGAGCTGTTTTTT.

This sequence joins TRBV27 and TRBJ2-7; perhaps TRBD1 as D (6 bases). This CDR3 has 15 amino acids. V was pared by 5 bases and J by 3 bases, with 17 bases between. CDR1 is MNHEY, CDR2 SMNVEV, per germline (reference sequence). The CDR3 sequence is CASSLQQGEDYEQYF. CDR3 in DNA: TGTGCCAGCAGTCTGCAACAGGGAGAAGACTACGAGCAGTACTTC.

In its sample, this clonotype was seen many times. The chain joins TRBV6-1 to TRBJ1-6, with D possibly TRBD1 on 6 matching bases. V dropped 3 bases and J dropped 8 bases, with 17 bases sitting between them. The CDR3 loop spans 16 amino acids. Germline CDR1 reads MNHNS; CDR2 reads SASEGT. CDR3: CASSDQRPTGHSPLHF. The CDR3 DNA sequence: TGTGCCAGCAGTGACCAACGTCCGACAGGACATTCACCCCTCCACTTT.

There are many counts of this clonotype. The CDR3 DNA sequence: TGTGCCAGCAGTGAATCAGGACGGATCTCTGGAAACACCATATATTTT. Its protein product is CASSESGRISGNTIYF. This chain joins TRBV25-1 and TRBJ1-3, with D uncertain. Trimming shortened V by 1 base and J by 0 bases, and 10 bases separated the two germline ends. There are 16 residues in the CDR3. Germline-derived CDR1 and CDR2 are MGHDK and SYGVNS.

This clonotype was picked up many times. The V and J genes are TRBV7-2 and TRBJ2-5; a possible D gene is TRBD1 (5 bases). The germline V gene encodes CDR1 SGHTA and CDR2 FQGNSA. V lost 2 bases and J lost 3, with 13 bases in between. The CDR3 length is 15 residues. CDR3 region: CASSLRGGAKETQYF. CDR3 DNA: TGTGCCAGCAGCTTAAGAGGTGGGGCCAAAGAGACCCAGTACTTC.

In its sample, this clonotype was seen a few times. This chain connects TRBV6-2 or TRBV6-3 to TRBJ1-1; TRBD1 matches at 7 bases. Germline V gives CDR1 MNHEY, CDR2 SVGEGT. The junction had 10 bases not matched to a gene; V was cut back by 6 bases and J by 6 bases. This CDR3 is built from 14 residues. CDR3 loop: CASRSTGTGAEAFF. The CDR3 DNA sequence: TGTGCCAGCAGATCGACAGGGACGGGCGCTGAAGCTTTCTTT.